The next 5 T cell receptor beta chains were all read from a single sample in a study of blood T cell repertoires in COVID-19. Profiled with immunoSEQ multiplex PCR; TCRdb holds only in-frame clones, not every one. This sample yields 250,000 or so clones, of which around 93% are seen a single time; approximately 3% belongs to the top ten. Specimen: PBMCs or T cells enriched from blood (not recorded which). These receptors were obtained from a man in his forties who had been exposed to COVID-19.

This chain joins TRBV5-1 and TRBJ2-7; TRBD1 is a possible D gene (5 bases). V was pared by 3 bases and J by 1 base, with 17 bases between. The CDR3 sequence is 16 residues long. The germline V gene has CDR1 SGHRS and CDR2 YFSETQ. The CDR3 is CASSSPRTGYSYEQYF. The CDR3, as DNA: TGCGCCAGCAGCTCCCCCCGAACAGGTTATTCCTACGAGCAGTACTTC.

Comment on this clone: This sample also contains other DNA sequences that code for the same CDR3. The genes are TRBV9 and TRBJ2-5; unclear D gene. The CDR3 contains 13 residues. CDR1 SGDLS and CDR2 YYNGEE come from the germline V gene. Trimming took off 0 bases at V and 2 bases at J, with 5 bases between the two ends. DNA for the CDR3: TGTGCCAGCAGCGTAGCCCTTCAAGAGACCCAGTACTTC. The encoded protein is CASSVALQETQYF.

The chain links TRBV6-2 or TRBV6-3 to TRBJ2-3, with D tentatively TRBD2 (6 bases). This CDR3 region has 16 residues. CDR1 is MNHEY and CDR2 is SVGEGT in the germline V gene. The germline V and J ends were trimmed by 5 bases and 4 bases, with 19 bases remaining between them. The CDR3, as DNA: TGTGCCAGCAGTGACCCGGGGGTAGCCGGGGCAGATACGCAGTATTTT. Its protein is CASSDPGVAGADTQYF.

This chain links TRBV4-1 with TRBJ2-7, with 7 bases aligning to TRBD2. V lost 3 bases, J lost 0 bases, and 8 bases stayed unmatched. The CDR3 runs 16 residues. Germline V gene sequence: CDR1 MGHRA, CDR2 YSYEKL. In nucleotides, the CDR3 is TGCGCCAGCAGCCAGGCACTAGCGACTAGCTCCTACGAGCAGTACTTC. Encoded protein: CASSQALATSSYEQYF.

V is TRBV7-2 and J is TRBJ2-2; TRBD2 agrees at 12 bases. V lost 8 bases and J lost 4; bases outside the gene matches: 5. This CDR3 comprises 15 residues. Germline V gives CDR1 SGHTA, CDR2 FQGNSA. Here the CDR3 reads CASLLAGGFTGELFF. DNA for the CDR3: TGTGCCAGCCTACTAGCGGGAGGTTTCACCGGGGAGCTGTTTTTT.